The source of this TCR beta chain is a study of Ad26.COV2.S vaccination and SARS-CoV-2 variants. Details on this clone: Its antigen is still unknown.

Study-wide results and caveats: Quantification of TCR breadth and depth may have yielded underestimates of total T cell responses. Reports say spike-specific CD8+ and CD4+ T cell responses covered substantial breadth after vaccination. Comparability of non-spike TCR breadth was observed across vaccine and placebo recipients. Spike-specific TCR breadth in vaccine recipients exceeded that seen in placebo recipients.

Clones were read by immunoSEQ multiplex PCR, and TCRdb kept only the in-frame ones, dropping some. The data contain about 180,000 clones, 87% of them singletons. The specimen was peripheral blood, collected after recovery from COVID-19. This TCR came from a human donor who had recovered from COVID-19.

The CDR3 loop reads CASSVRGGTEAFF. The CDR3 DNA is TGTGCCAGCAGCGTACGCGGGGGCACTGAAGCTTTCTTT. The V gene is TRBV9, the J gene TRBJ1-1; D is possibly TRBD1 (5 bases). The length of the CDR3 is 13 residues. V lost 1 base and J lost 4, with 8 bases in between. Germline-derived CDR1 and CDR2 are SGDLS and YYNGEE.